This T cell receptor (beta chain) was sequenced for a study of cytotoxic CD8 clonotypes in ibrutinib-treated CLL. The repertoire was sequenced with immunoSEQ multiplex PCR; TCRdb's copy has only in-frame clones and lacks some. The top ten clones hold 2.5% to 3.5% of a sample with about 130,000 clones, 80% to 85% of them seen once. The CDR3 is made up of 15 amino acids. The V and J ends lost 9 bases and 1 base respectively, with 16 bases between them. CDR1 and CDR2 from the germline V gene are SGHVS and FNYEAQ. Sequences were derived from PBMCs, sampled after 24 months of ibrutinib treatment. The chain couples TRBV7-6 to TRBJ2-1; the D gene is possibly TRBD2 (6 bases). This sequence was found in a human donor with chronic lymphocytic leukemia. CDR3: CARRRVGGSYNEQFF. CDR3 sequence (DNA): TGTGCCAGGAGAAGAGTTGGGGGGTCCTACAATGAGCAGTTCTTC.